This TCR beta chain appears in the sequencing data of a study of response to subunit inactivated influenza vaccine. To note about this clonotype: Its specificity is not known.

The V gene lost 4 bases and the J gene lost 3 bases, with 16 bases spanning the gap. CDR1 and CDR2 (germline): MGHRA, YSYEKL. The CDR3 extends over 16 amino acids. MiXCR was run by TCRdb on the RT-PCR reads, yielding one entry per CDR3 protein. Among under 950,000 distinct CDR3 sequences listed, 20% to 25% were seen once. Study observations and caveats: Every seasonal influenza vaccination brings in few new T cells, the authors suggested.

The origin of this receptor is a man between 45 and 60 years old who received an inactivated influenza vaccine. The gene calls are TRBV4-1 and TRBJ2-1; D may be TRBD2 (6 bases). The sequencing used PBMCs from blood, collected around 5 days after vaccination. As DNA, the CDR3 is TGCGCCAGCAGCCTTCGTCCCGGGACTTTCTACAATGAGCAGTTCTTC. Amino acids: CASSLRPGTFYNEQFF.